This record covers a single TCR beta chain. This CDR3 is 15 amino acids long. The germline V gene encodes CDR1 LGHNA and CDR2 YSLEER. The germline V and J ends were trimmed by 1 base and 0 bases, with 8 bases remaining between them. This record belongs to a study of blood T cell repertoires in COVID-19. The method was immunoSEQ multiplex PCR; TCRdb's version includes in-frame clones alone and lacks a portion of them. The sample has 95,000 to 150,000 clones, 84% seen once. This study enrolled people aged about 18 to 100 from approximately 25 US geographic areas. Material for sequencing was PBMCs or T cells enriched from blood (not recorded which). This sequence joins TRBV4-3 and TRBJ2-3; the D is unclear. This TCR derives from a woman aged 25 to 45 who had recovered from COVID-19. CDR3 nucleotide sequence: TGCGCCAGCAGCCAAGGAGGAGACAGCACAGATACGCAGTATTTT. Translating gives CASSQGGDSTDTQYF.